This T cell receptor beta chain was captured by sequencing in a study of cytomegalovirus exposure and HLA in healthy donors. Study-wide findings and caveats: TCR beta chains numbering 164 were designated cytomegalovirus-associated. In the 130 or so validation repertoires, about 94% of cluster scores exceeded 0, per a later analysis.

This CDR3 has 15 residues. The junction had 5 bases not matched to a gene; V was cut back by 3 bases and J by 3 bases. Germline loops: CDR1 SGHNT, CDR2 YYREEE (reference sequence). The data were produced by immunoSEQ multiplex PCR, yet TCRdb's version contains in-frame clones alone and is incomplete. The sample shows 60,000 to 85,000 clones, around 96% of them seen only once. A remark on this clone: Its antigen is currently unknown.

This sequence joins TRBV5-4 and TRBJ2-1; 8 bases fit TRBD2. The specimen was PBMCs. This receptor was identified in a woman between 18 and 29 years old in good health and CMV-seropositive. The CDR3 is CASSSGTSSYNEQFF. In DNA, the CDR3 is TGTGCCAGCAGCTCCGGGACTAGTAGCTACAATGAGCAGTTCTTC.